Detailed here is one T cell receptor beta chain. This sample stems from a study of blood T cell repertoires in COVID-19. Whole-study context: Specimens from acute and convalescent COVID-19 originated in the United States, Italy and Spain. T cells, B-cell-depleted T cells, or PBMCs provided the cDNA or gDNA that served as material.

The assay was immunoSEQ multiplex PCR, and TCRdb's table has in-frame clones only and misses some. The repertoire includes about 160,000 clones, 70% to 90% of them detected once, and less than 8% sits in the top ten. The V end lost 1 base, the J end lost 5 bases, and 9 bases lay between the germline ends. From germline, CDR1 is SGHRS and CDR2 YFSETQ. The CDR3 runs 14 residues. This TCR derives from an elderly man with COVID-19, enrolled during active disease. The chain is built from TRBV5-1 and TRBJ2-2; D is ambiguous. The sample comprised peripheral blood. The CDR3, as DNA: TGCGCCAGCAGCTTGAACACCAATACCGGGGAGCTGTTTTTT. Protein sequence: CASSLNTNTGELFF.